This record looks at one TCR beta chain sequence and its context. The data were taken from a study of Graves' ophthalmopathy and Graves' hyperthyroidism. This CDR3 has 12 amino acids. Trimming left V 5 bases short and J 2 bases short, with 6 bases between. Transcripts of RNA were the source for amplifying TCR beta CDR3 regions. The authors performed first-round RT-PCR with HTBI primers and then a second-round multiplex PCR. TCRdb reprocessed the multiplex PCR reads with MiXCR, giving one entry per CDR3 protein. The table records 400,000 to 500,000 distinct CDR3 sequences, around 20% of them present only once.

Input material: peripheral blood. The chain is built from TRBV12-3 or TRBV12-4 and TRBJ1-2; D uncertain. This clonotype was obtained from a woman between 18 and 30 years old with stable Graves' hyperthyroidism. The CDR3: CASSTSNYGYTF. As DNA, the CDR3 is TGTGCCAGCAGTACCTCGAACTATGGCTACACCTTC.